The entry below gives a single T cell receptor beta chain sequence along with its context. The data are from a study of blood T cell repertoires in COVID-19. Profiled with immunoSEQ multiplex PCR; TCRdb holds only in-frame clones, not every one. Among tens of thousands of clones, around 75% were seen once, and the ten largest hold roughly two thirds. The source of this sequence is a man older than 75 with acute or convalescent COVID-19. Sequences were obtained from peripheral blood.

The CDR3 sequence is CATGTSPSYEQYF. The CDR3 bases are TGTGCCACCGGGACTAGCCCCTCCTACGAGCAGTACTTC. V gene TRBV3-1 (or the pseudogene TRBV3-2) combines with J gene TRBJ2-7; 9 bases align to TRBD2. V lost 10 bases, J lost 0 bases, and 4 bases stayed unmatched. This CDR3 comprises 13 residues. From germline, CDR1 is LGHDT and CDR2 YNNKEL (reference sequence).